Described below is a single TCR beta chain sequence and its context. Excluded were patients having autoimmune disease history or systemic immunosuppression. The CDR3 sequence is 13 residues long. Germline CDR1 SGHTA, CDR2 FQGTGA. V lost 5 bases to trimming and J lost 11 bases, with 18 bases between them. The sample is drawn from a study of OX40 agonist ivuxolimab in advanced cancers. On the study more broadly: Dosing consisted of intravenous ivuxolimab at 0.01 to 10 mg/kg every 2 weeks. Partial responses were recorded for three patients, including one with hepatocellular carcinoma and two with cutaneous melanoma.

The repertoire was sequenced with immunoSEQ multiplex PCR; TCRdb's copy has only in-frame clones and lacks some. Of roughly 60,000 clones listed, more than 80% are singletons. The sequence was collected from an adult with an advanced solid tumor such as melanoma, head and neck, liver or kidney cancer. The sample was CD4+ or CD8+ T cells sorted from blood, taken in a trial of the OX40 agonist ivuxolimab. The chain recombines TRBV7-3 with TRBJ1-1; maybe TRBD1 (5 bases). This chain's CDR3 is CASSPGPNGGAFF. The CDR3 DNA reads TGTGCCAGCAGCCCCGGGCCTAACGGGGGGGCTTTCTTT. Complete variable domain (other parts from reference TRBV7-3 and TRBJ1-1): GAGVSQTPSNKVTEKGKYVELRCDPISGHTALYWYRQSLGQGPEFLIYFQGTGAADDSGLPNDRFFAVRPEGSVSTLKIQRTERGDSAVYLCASSPGPNGGAFFGQGTRLTVV.